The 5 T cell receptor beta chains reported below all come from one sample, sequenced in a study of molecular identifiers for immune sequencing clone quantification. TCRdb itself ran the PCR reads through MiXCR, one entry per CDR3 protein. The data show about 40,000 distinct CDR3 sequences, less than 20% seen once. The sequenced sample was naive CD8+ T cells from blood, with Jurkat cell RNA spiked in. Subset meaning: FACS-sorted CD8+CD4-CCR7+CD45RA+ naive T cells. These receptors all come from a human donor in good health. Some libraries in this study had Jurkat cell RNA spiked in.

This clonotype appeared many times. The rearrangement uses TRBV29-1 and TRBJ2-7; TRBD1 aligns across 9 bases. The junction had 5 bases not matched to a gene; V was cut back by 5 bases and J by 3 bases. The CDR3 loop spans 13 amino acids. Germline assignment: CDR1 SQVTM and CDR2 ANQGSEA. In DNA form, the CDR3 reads TGCAGCGTTCCGGGACAGGGCATCTACGAGCAGTACTTC. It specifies CSVPGQGIYEQYF.

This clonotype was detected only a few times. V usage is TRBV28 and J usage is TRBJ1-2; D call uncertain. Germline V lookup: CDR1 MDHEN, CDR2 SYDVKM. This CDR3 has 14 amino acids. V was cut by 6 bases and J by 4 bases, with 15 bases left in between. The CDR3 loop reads CASRVSGSLYGYTF. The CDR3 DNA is TGTGCCAGCAGGGTGAGCGGTTCGCTCTATGGCTACACCTTC.

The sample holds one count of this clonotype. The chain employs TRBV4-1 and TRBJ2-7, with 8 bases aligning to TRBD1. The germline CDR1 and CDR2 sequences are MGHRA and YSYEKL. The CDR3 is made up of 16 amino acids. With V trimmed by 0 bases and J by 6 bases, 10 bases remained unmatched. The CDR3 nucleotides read TGCGCCAGCAGCCAAGAAGGAGGGACAGGATATCTCGAGCAGTACTTC. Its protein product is CASSQEGGTGYLEQYF.

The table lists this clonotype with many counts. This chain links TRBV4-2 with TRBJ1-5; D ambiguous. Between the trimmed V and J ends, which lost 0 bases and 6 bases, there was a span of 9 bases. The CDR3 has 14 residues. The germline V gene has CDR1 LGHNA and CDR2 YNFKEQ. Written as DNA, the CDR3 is TGTGCCAGCAGCCAAGAGTTAGGATTTCAGCCCCAGCATTTT. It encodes CASSQELGFQPQHF.

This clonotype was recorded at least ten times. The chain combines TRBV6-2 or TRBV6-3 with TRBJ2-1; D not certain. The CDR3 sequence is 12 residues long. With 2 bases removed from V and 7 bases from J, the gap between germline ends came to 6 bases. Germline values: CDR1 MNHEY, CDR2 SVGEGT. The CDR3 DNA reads TGTGCCAGCAGTTACCCGAATAATGAGCAGTTCTTC. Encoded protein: CASSYPNNEQFF.